This is a list of T cell receptor beta chains from one sample in a study of identical twins. TCRdb independently ran MiXCR on the 5' RACE reads; one entry per CDR3 protein. The sample comprises about 200,000 distinct CDR3 sequences, roughly a tenth of which are singletons, and 8% to 10% rests with the top ten. The sample taken for sequencing was memory T cells sorted from blood. All receptors derive from a man aged 45 to 65 in good health. Each CDR3 is given with its conserved first and last residue. The order of the fields is D gene, CDR3 length, clone size, J gene, V gene, CDR3 protein, CDR3 DNA. The D gene is left open where the match is weak. Clone size is given for some rows only: seen once, a few or many times, or a class if the clone is expanded.

>NA|16|NA|TRBJ1-1|TRBV4-3
CASSQDYPRSNTEAFF
TGCGCCAGCAGCCAAGATTACCCACGGTCGAACACTGAAGCTTTCTTT
>NA|13|NA|TRBJ2-5|TRBV29-1
CSTRRGLQETQYF
TGCAGCACTCGGAGAGGCCTCCAAGAGACCCAGTACTTC
>TRBD1|14|NA|TRBJ2-1|TRBV27
CASRYRGRGNEQFF
TGTGCCAGCAGATACAGGGGGCGAGGCAATGAGCAGTTCTTC
>NA|12|many|TRBJ1-1|TRBV18
CASSPQNTEAFF
TGTGCCAGCTCACCCCAGAACACTGAAGCTTTCTTT
>TRBD1|14|many|TRBJ2-5|TRBV7-9
CASSPTGGVGTQYF
TGTGCCAGCAGTCCGACAGGGGGCGTTGGGACCCAGTACTTC
>NA|15|NA|TRBJ1-1|TRBV7-2
CASSSRGGGNTEAFF
TGTGCCAGCAGCTCCCGGGGAGGGGGGAACACTGAAGCTTTCTTT
>NA|12|many|TRBJ1-1|TRBV3-1
CASSRLGTEAFF
TGTGCCAGCAGCCGCCTAGGCACTGAAGCTTTCTTT
>TRBD1|17|NA|TRBJ1-2|TRBV12-3/TRBV12-4
CASSLRQGGSVGSVYTF
TGTGCCAGCAGTTTAAGGCAGGGGGGTAGTGTGGGGAGTGTCTACACCTTC
>NA|12|NA|TRBJ2-7|TRBV3-1
CASSPRPYEQYF
TGTGCCAGCAGCCCTAGACCCTACGAGCAGTACTTC
>NA|16|many|TRBJ2-3|TRBV7-9
CASSPLAPLGTDTQYF
TGTGCCAGCAGCCCACTGGCACCGCTGGGTACAGATACGCAGTATTTT
>NA|16|NA|TRBJ2-6|TRBV18
CASSPALGSGANVLTF
TGTGCCAGCTCACCAGCCTTAGGCTCTGGGGCCAACGTCCTGACTTTC
>TRBD1|15|many|TRBJ1-1|TRBV7-9
CASSLAVTGSTEAFF
TGTGCCAGCAGCTTAGCGGTGACAGGGTCCACTGAAGCTTTCTTT
>TRBD2|17|many|TRBJ2-7|TRBV2
CASSEAGLAGERYEQYF
TGTGCCAGCAGTGAAGCCGGACTAGCGGGAGAAAGGTACGAGCAGTACTTC
>TRBD1|14|NA|TRBJ1-2|TRBV4-3
CASSQVTGIHGYTF
TGCGCCAGCAGCCAGGTGACAGGGATCCATGGCTACACCTTC
>TRBD1|14|many|TRBJ2-1|TRBV20-1
CSAHYRGHDNEQFF
TGCAGTGCTCACTACAGGGGGCACGACAATGAGCAGTTCTTC
>NA|14|few|TRBJ2-7|TRBV19
CASSLTVPAYEQYF
TGTGCCAGTAGTTTGACAGTGCCGGCCTACGAGCAGTACTTC
>NA|18|many|TRBJ2-4|TRBV12-3/TRBV12-4
CASSLSRVGMAAKNIQYF
TGTGCCAGCAGTTTATCCCGGGTAGGGATGGCAGCCAAAAACATTCAGTACTTC
>NA|15|few|TRBJ2-7|TRBV28
CASSRGRGASYEQYF
TGTGCCAGCAGCAGGGGCAGGGGGGCTTCCTACGAGCAGTACTTC
>NA|14|NA|TRBJ2-5|TRBV20-1
CSANVGTMRETQYF
TGCAGTGCAAACGTAGGGACGATGCGAGAGACCCAGTACTTC
>NA|14|NA|TRBJ2-3|TRBV6-7
CASSYLTRTDTQYF
TGTGCCAGCAGTTACCTTACCCGCACAGATACGCAGTATTTT
>NA|16|NA|TRBJ1-1|TRBV6-1
CASSFRGVGGRTEAFF
TGTGCCAGCAGCTTCCGAGGAGTCGGGGGGCGGACTGAAGCTTTCTTT
>NA|13|NA|TRBJ2-1|TRBV20-1
CSARDTLASEQFF
TGCAGTGCTAGAGACACCCTAGCATCTGAGCAGTTCTTC
>NA|13|NA|TRBJ1-1|TRBV18
CPSSPPSLTEAFF
TGTCCCAGCTCACCACCGTCTTTAACTGAAGCTTTCTTT
>NA|15|many|TRBJ2-6|TRBV15
CATSRASPGANVLTF
TGTGCCACCAGCAGAGCATCCCCTGGGGCCAACGTCCTGACTTTC
>TRBD2|17|once|TRBJ2-3|TRBV6-2/TRBV6-3
CASSYSIAGDFSNTQYF
TGTGCCAGCAGTTATTCGATTGCGGGGGACTTTTCGAATACGCAGTATTTT
>TRBD2|16|many|TRBJ2-5|TRBV5-1
CASSLGSPSGQETQYF
TGCGCCAGCAGCTTGGGGTCGCCTAGCGGACAAGAGACCCAGTACTTC